These 16 T cell receptor beta chains share one sample of origin, sequenced in a study of blood T cell repertoires in COVID-19. Sequenced by immunoSEQ multiplex PCR; TCRdb stores in-frame clones only, minus some. The table has 200,000 to 300,000 clones, 80% to 90% seen once. The specimen was PBMCs or T cells enriched from blood (not recorded which). All receptors come from a woman between 40 and 50 years old who had been exposed to COVID-19.

The rearrangement links TRBV7-2 to TRBJ1-1, with D possibly being TRBD1 (6 bases). This CDR3 contains 15 residues. Trimming cost V 5 bases and J 1 base, with 14 bases left between them. Per the germline V gene, CDR1 is SGHTA and CDR2 is FQGNSA. In DNA, the CDR3 is TGTGCCAGCAGCCTACAGGGTTCAGGGAACACTGAAGCTTTCTTT. Amino acid sequence: CASSLQGSGNTEAFF.

This clone was seen only a few times. This chain uses TRBV4-2 with TRBJ2-7; the D is unclear. The CDR3 runs 14 residues. The germline CDR1 and CDR2 sequences are LGHNA and YNFKEQ. Trimming took off 0 bases at V and 9 bases at J, with 15 bases between the two ends. CDR3 loop: CASSQDLGPRVQYF. In DNA form, the CDR3 reads TGTGCCAGCAGCCAAGATCTTGGTCCGAGAGTGCAGTACTTC.

A note on this clone: At one of its ends the junction is not consistent with the germline gene, which may arise from a read error. This chain links TRBV10-3 with TRBJ2-1; 10 nucleotides align to TRBD1. CDR1 ENHRY and CDR2 SYGVKD come from the germline V gene. The length of the CDR3 is 14 residues. The CDR3 spells CAIRDRGPANEQFF. CDR3 DNA: TGTGCCATCCGTGACAGGGGGCCGGCGAATGAGCAGTTCTTC.

The chain carries TRBV6-2 or TRBV6-3 and TRBJ2-1; 10 positions agree with TRBD2. V was clipped by 6 bases and J by 7 bases; unmatched bases: 6. This CDR3 comprises 14 residues. Per germline, CDR1 MNHEY and CDR2 SVGEGT. The CDR3: CASSLSGGRNEQFF. Written as DNA, the CDR3 is TGTGCCAGCAGCCTTAGCGGGGGGAGGAATGAGCAGTTCTTC.

This rearrangement joins TRBV12-3 or TRBV12-4 to TRBJ2-5, with D possibly TRBD1 on 6 matching bases. With 4 bases removed from V and 7 bases from J, the gap between germline ends came to 13 bases. This CDR3 comprises 13 residues. For the CDR3, the DNA is TGTGCCAGCAGTTCTCAGGGGCTAGGGACCCAGTACTTC. Protein: CASSSQGLGTQYF.

This clone occurred a few times. This sequence joins TRBV5-6 and TRBJ1-6; D is undetermined. Per the germline V gene, CDR1 is SGHDT and CDR2 is YYEEEE. Trimming cost V 0 bases and J 7 bases, with 17 bases left between them. This CDR3 spans 17 amino acids. This CDR3 reads CASSLVHGGPRNSPLHF. CDR3 nucleotide sequence: TGTGCCAGCAGCTTGGTTCACGGTGGTCCCCGGAATTCACCCCTCCACTTT.

The chain has TRBV3-1 (or the pseudogene TRBV3-2) and TRBJ1-1, with no clear D. The CDR3 covers 12 residues. V lost 1 base to trimming and J lost 4 bases, with 4 bases between them. Germline CDR1 is LGHDT and CDR2 is YNNKEL (reference sequence). CDR3 bases: TGTGCCAGCAGCCAAGTCTCCACTGAAGCTTTCTTT. This codes for CASSQVSTEAFF.

The genes are TRBV15 and TRBJ2-5; TRBD1 aligns across 7 bases. The CDR3 loop spans 16 amino acids. CDR1 LNHNV and CDR2 YYDKDF come from the germline V gene (reference sequence). J was trimmed by 0 bases and V by 0 bases; bases with no gene match: 4. CDR3 sequence: CATSRDPGTDQETQYF. CDR3 DNA: TGTGCCACCAGCAGAGATCCAGGGACAGACCAAGAGACCCAGTACTTC.

V and J are TRBV7-8 and TRBJ1-2; D is perhaps TRBD1 (5 bases). V lost 2 bases, J lost 4 bases, and 20 bases lay in between. The V gene's germline CDR1 is SGHVS and CDR2 FQNEAQ. CDR3 length: 17 amino acids. CDR3 in amino acids: CASSLNLIGHQVYGYTF. In DNA form, the CDR3 reads TGTGCCAGCAGCTTAAACCTTATTGGACACCAGGTCTATGGCTACACCTTC.

This sequence joins TRBV30 and TRBJ2-5, with D tentatively TRBD1 (8 bases). In germline, CDR1 is GTSNPN, CDR2 SVGIG (reference sequence). Between the trimmed V and J ends, which lost 1 base and 5 bases, there was a span of 14 bases. This CDR3 spans 14 amino acids. CDR3 in amino acids: CAWSEQGGPETQYF. The CDR3 coding sequence is TGTGCCTGGAGTGAACAGGGGGGGCCCGAGACCCAGTACTTC.

This clone was counted between two and nine times. The chain links TRBV5-1 to TRBJ1-2; a weak D match, TRBD1 (5 bases). This CDR3 has 13 amino acids. The V end lost 4 bases, the J end lost 14 bases, and 21 bases lay between the germline ends. The germline V gene has CDR1 SGHRS and CDR2 YFSETQ. In DNA form, the CDR3 reads TGCGCCAGCAGCCGAGGAGACCAGGGATTTGGGACCTTC. This encodes CASSRGDQGFGTF.

The rearrangement uses TRBV28 and TRBJ1-1, with 9 positions matching TRBD1. Germline V gene lookup returns CDR1 MDHEN and CDR2 SYDVKM. The V segment lost 4 bases and the J segment 5 bases; nucleotides outside the gene matches: 8. CDR3 length: 15 residues. The CDR3 region is CASSSPGQGKTEAFF. The CDR3, as DNA: TGTGCCAGCAGTTCCCCGGGACAGGGAAAGACTGAAGCTTTCTTT. Looking up the rest from reference TRBV28 and TRBJ1-1 gives the full variable domain: DVKVTQSSRYLVKRTGEKVFLECVQDMDHENMFWYRQDPGLGLRLIYFSYDVKMKEKGDIPEGYSVSREKKERFSLILESASTNQTSMYLCASSSPGQGKTEAFFGQGTRLTVV.

V gene TRBV27 combines with J gene TRBJ2-5; TRBD2 is a possible D gene (7 bases). The ends were cut back, 2 bases at V and 1 base at J, with 14 bases in the middle. CDR1 is MNHEY, CDR2 SMNVEV, per germline (reference sequence). The CDR3 sequence is 16 residues long. The CDR3 sequence is CASSLDIAGAQETQYF. Here the CDR3 DNA reads TGTGCCAGCAGTTTAGATATCGCGGGGGCCCAAGAGACCCAGTACTTC.

This clone occurred once. The chain uses TRBV7-2 and TRBJ2-7; D is undetermined. The CDR3 length is 13 residues. Germline V lookup: CDR1 SGHTA, CDR2 FQGNSA. The V and J ends lost 5 bases and 2 bases respectively, with 10 bases between them. The CDR3 is CASSVPPTYEQYF. In nucleotides, the CDR3 is TGTGCCAGCAGCGTCCCCCCCACCTACGAGCAGTACTTC.

A remark on this clone: Other DNA sequences in this sample translate to the same CDR3. The rearrangement uses TRBV28 and TRBJ1-2; 7 bases are a match to TRBD1. Germline-derived CDR1 and CDR2 are MDHEN and SYDVKM. The V gene end was trimmed by 6 bases and the J gene end by 3 bases; junction bases not matched to a gene: 7. The CDR3 has 14 residues. The CDR3 here is CASRLNRGHYGYTF. CDR3 DNA sequence: TGTGCCAGCAGGCTTAACAGGGGACACTATGGCTACACCTTC.

This clone was detected only once. The rearrangement uses TRBV4-1 and TRBJ2-5, with 10 bases fitting TRBD2. The V gene's germline CDR1 is MGHRA and CDR2 YSYEKL. With V trimmed by 0 bases and J by 5 bases, 9 bases remained unmatched. The CDR3 length is 17 residues. The CDR3 DNA reads as TGCGCCAGCAGCCAAGATTCGGAGCGGGGGGGCCGGGAGACCCAGTACTTC. Its protein product is CASSQDSERGGRETQYF.